This passage covers 19 T cell receptor beta chains from one sample sequenced in a study of blood T cell repertoires in COVID-19. Some clones are missing from TCRdb's copy, which holds only in-frame ones; the method was immunoSEQ multiplex PCR. There are roughly 180,000 clones in the sample; more than 65% occur only once, and more than 9.5% lies in the top ten. Sequenced: PBMCs or T cells enriched from blood (not recorded which). These receptors were obtained from a man between 50 and 59 years old who had recovered from COVID-19.

This clone has only a few counts. The chain uses TRBV28 and TRBJ1-5, with 8 nucleotides matching TRBD1. Germline lookup yields CDR1 MDHEN and CDR2 SYDVKM. V shed 3 bases and J 16 bases; nucleotides not matched to a gene: 8. This CDR3 has 12 residues. CDR3 amino acids: CASSFRRQGIHF. For the CDR3, the DNA is TGTGCCAGCAGTTTCCGCAGACAGGGGATTCATTTT.

J is TRBJ1-3 and V is TRBV7-9; possible D gene TRBD1, 5 bases. The CDR3 is 15 amino acids. Germline CDR1 and CDR2: SEHNR and FQNEAQ (reference sequence). The V and J ends lost 6 bases and 0 bases respectively, with 12 bases between them. CDR3 in DNA: TGTGCCAGCAGTTCGGACACCTACTCTGGAAACACCATATATTTT. Its translation is CASSSDTYSGNTIYF.

This rearrangement joins TRBV24-1 to TRBJ1-2; D is perhaps TRBD1 (6 bases). This CDR3 contains 17 residues. Per the germline V gene, CDR1 is KGHDR and CDR2 is SFDVKD. V was shortened by 9 bases and J by 1 base, with 23 bases between the two germline ends. CDR3 coding DNA: TGTGCCACCGCTGGCCCCTTGGACAGTACTAATAACTATGGCTACACCTTC. Protein product: CATAGPLDSTNNYGYTF.

CDR3 in DNA: TGTGCCAGCAAAAGACAGGCCGGTTCACCCCTCCACTTT. Protein sequence: CASKRQAGSPLHF. V gene TRBV6-5 combines with J gene TRBJ1-6, with a possible D match to TRBD1 (6 bases). Germline V gene sequence: CDR1 MNHEY, CDR2 SVGAGI. V was cut by 7 bases and J by 9 bases, with 13 bases left in between. CDR3 size: 13 residues.

Written as DNA, the CDR3 is TGTGCCAGCAGTGAAGCTACGGCCAGGGCCACTGAAGCTTTCTTT. It translates to CASSEATARATEAFF. The chain employs TRBV6-1 and TRBJ1-1; weak D call: TRBD1 (5 bases). V gave up 0 bases and J gave up 4 bases, with 12 bases separating them. Germline CDR1 is MNHNS and CDR2 is SASEGT. This CDR3 has 15 amino acids.

The chain is built from TRBV7-9 and TRBJ1-6; 7 bases match TRBD1. The germline V gene has CDR1 SEHNR and CDR2 FQNEAQ (reference sequence). V lost 5 bases, J lost 4 bases, and 11 bases stayed unmatched. This CDR3 spans 17 amino acids. CDR3 DNA sequence: TGTGCCAGCAGCCACCCCAGGGGGAAGGATTATAATTCACCCCTCCACTTT. Amino acid sequence: CASSHPRGKDYNSPLHF.

This clone has a count of ten or more. The rearrangement joins TRBV5-1 to TRBJ1-6; D is unclear. This CDR3 has 14 residues. Germline CDR1 is SGHRS and CDR2 is YFSETQ. V dropped 5 bases and J dropped 10 bases, with 16 bases sitting between them. The CDR3 DNA reads TGCGCCAGCAGTATGACTGTAAGTGGGTCACCCCTCCACTTT. Protein product: CASSMTVSGSPLHF.

To note about this clone: One end of the junction is discordant with germline, which a read error may explain. This chain links TRBV11-2 with TRBJ1-2; the match to TRBD1 covers 9 bases. Germline CDR1 and CDR2: SGHAT and FQNNGV. The CDR3 runs 13 residues. The CDR3 reads CASSLDRGTGLIF. The CDR3 DNA reads as TGTGCCAGCAGCTTAGATCGGGGGACAGGGCTAATCTTC.

CDR3 loop: CASSHRDRITIYF. The DNA for the CDR3 is TGTGCCAGCAGTCACCGGGACAGAATAACCATATATTTT. The V call is TRBV28, the J call TRBJ1-3; 7 nucleotides align to TRBD1. The germline CDR1 and CDR2 sequences are MDHEN and SYDVKM. The CDR3 contains 13 residues. The junction had 8 bases not matched to a gene; V was cut back by 5 bases and J by 10 bases.

The rearrangement links TRBV5-1 to TRBJ1-5; tentative D call: TRBD1 (5 bases). In germline, CDR1 is SGHRS, CDR2 YFSETQ. Trimming shortened V by 0 bases and J by 0 bases, and 7 bases separated the two germline ends. The CDR3 length is 15 residues. The DNA for the CDR3 is TGCGCCAGCAGCTTGGGGGGCAGTAGCAATCAGCCCCAGCATTTT. The encoded protein is CASSLGGSSNQPQHF.

V is TRBV6-1 and J is TRBJ2-5; TRBD2 agrees at 8 bases. This CDR3 has 17 amino acids. The trim removed 4 bases at V and 3 bases at J, leaving 13 bases unmatched. The germline V gene has CDR1 MNHNS and CDR2 SASEGT. The CDR3 DNA is TGTGCCAGCAGTGCCCCTATAGGGCGGGAGGTTGAAGAGACCCAGTACTTC. It encodes CASSAPIGREVEETQYF.

This rearrangement joins TRBV4-2 to TRBJ2-1, with 15 bases fitting TRBD2. Losses at the gene ends were 1 base for V and 4 bases for J; bases not matched to a gene: 11. The CDR3 runs to 20 residues. CDR1 and CDR2 (germline): LGHNA, YNFKEQ. In nucleotides, the CDR3 is TGTGCCAGCAGCCAAGCTGGGACTAGCGGGGGGTTCAATATTTACAATGAGCAGTTCTTC. The encoded protein is CASSQAGTSGGFNIYNEQFF.

The genes are TRBV15 and TRBJ2-7, with D maybe TRBD2 (5 bases). CDR3 length equals 15 residues. V was pared by 0 bases and J by 2 bases, with 11 bases between. Per germline, CDR1 LNHNV and CDR2 YYDKDF (reference sequence). The CDR3 sequence is CATSRDSSSPYEQYF. CDR3 coding DNA: TGTGCCACCAGCAGAGATTCTAGCTCACCCTACGAGCAGTACTTC.

This chain uses TRBV27 with TRBJ1-5; 7 nucleotides line up with TRBD1. Germline V gene data show CDR1 as MNHEY and CDR2 as SMNVEV (reference sequence). V dropped 4 bases and J dropped 3; count of bases not matched to a gene: 3. This CDR3 is 14 amino acids long. The CDR3 loop reads CASSWGQSNQPQHF. The DNA for the CDR3 is TGTGCCAGCAGTTGGGGACAGTCCAATCAGCCCCAGCATTTT.

V is TRBV5-1 and J is TRBJ2-7; a weak D match, TRBD1 (5 bases). Between the trimmed V and J ends, which lost 4 bases and 6 bases, there was a span of 17 bases. Germline V gives CDR1 SGHRS, CDR2 YFSETQ. The CDR3 length is 14 residues. CDR3 coding DNA: TGCGCCAGCAGCCAATATCACGAGACAGTCGAGCAGTACTTC. This sequence encodes CASSQYHETVEQYF.

The chain joins TRBV7-9 to TRBJ1-5; 8 bases are shared with TRBD1. The CDR3 has 17 residues. The J segment lost 4 bases and the V segment lost 8 bases, leaving 16 bases of the junction unmatched. Germline lookup yields CDR1 SEHNR and CDR2 FQNEAQ (reference sequence). As DNA, the CDR3 is TGTGCCAGCGCTCCTCCTTTTGGACAGGGAATGAATCAGCCCCAGCATTTT. It yields the protein CASAPPFGQGMNQPQHF.

The J gene is TRBJ1-6, the V gene TRBV6-5; 10 bases fit TRBD1. CDR1 is MNHEY, CDR2 SVGAGI, per germline. V was pared by 4 bases and J by 10 bases, with 7 bases of the junction left unmatched. The CDR3 has 15 residues. CDR3 in DNA: TGTGCCAGCAGTTTCCCCGGGACAGGGGAATCACCCCTCCACTTT. Amino acid sequence: CASSFPGTGESPLHF.

J is TRBJ2-7 and V is TRBV6-5, with TRBD1 matching over 8 bases. The junction had 8 bases not matched to a gene; V was cut back by 4 bases and J by 9 bases. Germline V gene data show CDR1 as MNHEY and CDR2 as SVGAGI. This CDR3 has 13 residues. The CDR3 DNA sequence: TGTGCCAGCAGTTCGGACAGGGCATTGCGGCAGTACTTC. Translation gives CASSSDRALRQYF.

The V call is TRBV11-3, the J call TRBJ2-5; 8 bases are shared with TRBD2. Germline-derived CDR1 and CDR2 are SGHNT and YENEEA. V shed 3 bases, J shed 1 base, and the junction held 4 bases outside the gene matches. The CDR3 has 15 amino acids. The DNA for the CDR3 is TGTGCCAGCAGCTTTTCGGGAGGGCCCCAAGAGACCCAGTACTTC. Its translation is CASSFSGGPQETQYF. The variable domain in full, with the rest retrieved from reference TRBV11-3 and TRBJ2-5, is EAGVVQSPRYKIIEKKQPVAFWCNPISGHNTLYWYLQNLGQGPELLIRYENEEAVDDSQLPKDRFSAERLKGVDSTLKIQPAELGDSAVYLCASSFSGGPQETQYFGPGTRLLVL.